This entry features one T cell receptor (beta chain) sequence. The data were obtained in a study of CD8+CD57+ T cells in acquired aplastic anemia. An expansion of CD8+CD57+ cells by flow cytometry had been shown in patients chosen for sequencing. The TCR beta profiling, which covered VDJ combination and CDR3 sequence, was carried out using genomic DNA as the template. TCRdb re-called the reads with MiXCR, one entry per CDR3 protein. The sample yields 150,000 to 200,000 distinct CDR3 sequences, under 55% seen once. The ends were cut back, 0 bases at V and 3 bases at J, with 12 bases in the middle. The V gene's germline CDR1 is SGHTA and CDR2 FQGTGA. The CDR3 loop spans 16 amino acids.

The clonotype originates from a human donor with aplastic anemia. This chain links TRBV7-3 with TRBJ2-1; D remains ambiguous. The sample consisted of sorted CD4+, CD8+, or CD8+CD57+ T cells (not recorded which) from PBMCs. The CDR3 nucleotides read TGTGCCAGCAGCTTAACAGCACTCGGCCGCTACAATGAGCAGTTCTTC. Translated, it gives CASSLTALGRYNEQFF. Full variable domain (rest looked up from reference TRBV7-3 and TRBJ2-1): GAGVSQTPSNKVTEKGKYVELRCDPISGHTALYWYRQSLGQGPEFLIYFQGTGAADDSGLPNDRFFAVRPEGSVSTLKIQRTERGDSAVYLCASSLTALGRYNEQFFGPGTRLTVL.